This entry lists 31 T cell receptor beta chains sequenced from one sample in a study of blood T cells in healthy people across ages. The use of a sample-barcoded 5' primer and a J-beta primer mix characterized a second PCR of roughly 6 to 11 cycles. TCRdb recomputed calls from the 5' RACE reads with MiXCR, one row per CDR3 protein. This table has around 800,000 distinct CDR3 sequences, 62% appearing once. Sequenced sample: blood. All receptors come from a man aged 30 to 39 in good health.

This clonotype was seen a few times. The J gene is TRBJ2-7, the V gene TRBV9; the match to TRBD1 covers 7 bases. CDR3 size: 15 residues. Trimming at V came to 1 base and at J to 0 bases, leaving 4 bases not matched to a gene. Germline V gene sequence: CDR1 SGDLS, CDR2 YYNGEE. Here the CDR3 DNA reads TGTGCCAGCAGCGTAAGACAGGGTAGCTCCTACGAGCAGTACTTC. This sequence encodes CASSVRQGSSYEQYF.

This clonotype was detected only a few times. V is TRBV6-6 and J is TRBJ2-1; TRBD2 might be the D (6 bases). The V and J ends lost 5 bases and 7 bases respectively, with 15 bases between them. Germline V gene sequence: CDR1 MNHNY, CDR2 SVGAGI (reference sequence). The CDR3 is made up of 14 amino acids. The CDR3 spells CASSLGTQENEQFF. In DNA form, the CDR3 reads TGTGCCAGCAGTCTCGGGACTCAAGAGAATGAGCAGTTCTTC.

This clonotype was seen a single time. CDR3: CASSQDWGGPYEQYF. The CDR3 nucleotides read TGCGCCAGCAGCCAAGATTGGGGGGGACCCTACGAGCAGTACTTC. V is TRBV4-3 and J is TRBJ2-4; TRBD2 matches at 7 bases. The end of the DNA fits TRBJ2-7 better, so the J call may be wrong. The CDR3 has 15 amino acids. Germline V lookup: CDR1 LGHNA, CDR2 YSLEER.

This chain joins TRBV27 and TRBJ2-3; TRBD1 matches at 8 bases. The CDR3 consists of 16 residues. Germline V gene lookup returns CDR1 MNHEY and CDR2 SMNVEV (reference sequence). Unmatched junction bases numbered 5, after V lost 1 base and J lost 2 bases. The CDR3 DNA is TGTGCCAGCAGTTTATTTCAGGGGGCCTACACAGATACGCAGTATTTT. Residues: CASSLFQGAYTDTQYF.

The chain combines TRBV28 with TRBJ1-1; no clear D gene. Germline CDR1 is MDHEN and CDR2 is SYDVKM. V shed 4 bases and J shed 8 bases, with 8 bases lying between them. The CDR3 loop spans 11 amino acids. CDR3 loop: CASSSNREAFF. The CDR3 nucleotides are TGTGCCAGCAGTTCAAACAGAGAAGCTTTCTTT.

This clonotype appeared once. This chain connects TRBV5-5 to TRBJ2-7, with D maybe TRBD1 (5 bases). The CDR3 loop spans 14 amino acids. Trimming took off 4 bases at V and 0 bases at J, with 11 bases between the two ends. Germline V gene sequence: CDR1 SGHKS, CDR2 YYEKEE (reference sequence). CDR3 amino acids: CASSNTGDSYEQYF. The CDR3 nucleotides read TGTGCCAGCAGCAATACAGGAGACTCCTACGAGCAGTACTTC.

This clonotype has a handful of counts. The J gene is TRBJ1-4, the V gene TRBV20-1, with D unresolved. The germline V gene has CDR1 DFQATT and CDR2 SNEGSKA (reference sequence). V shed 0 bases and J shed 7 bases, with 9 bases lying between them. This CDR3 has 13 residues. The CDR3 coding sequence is TGCAGTGCTAGAGATCCCACAGTTGAAAAACTGTTTTTT. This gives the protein CSARDPTVEKLFF.

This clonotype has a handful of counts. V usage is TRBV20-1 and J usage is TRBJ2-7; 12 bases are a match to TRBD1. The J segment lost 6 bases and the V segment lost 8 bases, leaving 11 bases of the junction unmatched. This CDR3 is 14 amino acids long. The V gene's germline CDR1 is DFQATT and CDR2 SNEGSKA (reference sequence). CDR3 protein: CSSRVGQGAIEQYF. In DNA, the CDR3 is TGCAGTTCGAGGGTGGGACAGGGGGCTATCGAGCAGTACTTC.

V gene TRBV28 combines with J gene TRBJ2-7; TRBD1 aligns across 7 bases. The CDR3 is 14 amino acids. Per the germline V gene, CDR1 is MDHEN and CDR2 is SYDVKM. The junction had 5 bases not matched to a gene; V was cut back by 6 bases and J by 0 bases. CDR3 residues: CASRTGESSYEQYF. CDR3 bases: TGTGCCAGCAGAACAGGGGAAAGCTCCTACGAGCAGTACTTC.

The chain's CDR3 is CASSTDSGDYNEQFF. The CDR3 DNA reads as TGCGCCAGCAGCACTGATAGCGGGGATTACAATGAGCAGTTCTTC. This rearrangement joins TRBV4-3 to TRBJ2-1, with TRBD2 matching over 8 bases. Trimming removed 5 bases from V and 4 bases from J; junction bases left unmatched: 7. Germline V CDR1 and CDR2: LGHNA, YSLEER. The CDR3 is 15 residues long.

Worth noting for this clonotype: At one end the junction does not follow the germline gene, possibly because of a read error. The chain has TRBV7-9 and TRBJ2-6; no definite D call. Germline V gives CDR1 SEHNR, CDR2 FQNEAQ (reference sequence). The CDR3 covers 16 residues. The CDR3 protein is CVSRLNKESGANVLTF. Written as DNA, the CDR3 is TGTGTCAGCAGGTTAAACAAGGAGTCTGGGGCCAACGTCCTGACTTTC.

CDR3 in DNA: TGTGCCATCAGGTCCTTGGACGAAAACAATGAGCAGTTCTTC. Its translation is CAIRSLDENNEQFF. The rearrangement links TRBV10-3 to TRBJ2-1; no firm D call. V was shortened by 6 bases and J by 5 bases, with 14 bases between the two germline ends. Germline assignment: CDR1 ENHRY and CDR2 SYGVKD. This CDR3 comprises 14 residues.

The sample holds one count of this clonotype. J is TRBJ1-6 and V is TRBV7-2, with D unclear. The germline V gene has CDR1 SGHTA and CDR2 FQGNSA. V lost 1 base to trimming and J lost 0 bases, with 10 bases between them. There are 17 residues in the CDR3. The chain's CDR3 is CASSLVGGSSYNSPLHF. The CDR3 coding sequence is TGTGCCAGCAGCTTAGTTGGCGGGAGCTCCTATAATTCACCCCTCCACTTT.

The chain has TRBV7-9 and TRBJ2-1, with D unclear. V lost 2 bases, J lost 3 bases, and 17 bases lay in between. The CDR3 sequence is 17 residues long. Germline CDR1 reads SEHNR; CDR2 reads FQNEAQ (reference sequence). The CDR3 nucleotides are TGTGCCAGCAGCTTAATTAGTCTGTCGGACCTCTACAATGAGCAGTTCTTC. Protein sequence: CASSLISLSDLYNEQFF.

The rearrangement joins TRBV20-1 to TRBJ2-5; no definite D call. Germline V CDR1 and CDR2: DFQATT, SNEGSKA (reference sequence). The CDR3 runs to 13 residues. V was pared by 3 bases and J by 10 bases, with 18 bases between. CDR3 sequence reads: CSASPLKGWSQYF. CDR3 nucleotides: TGCAGTGCTAGCCCTCTTAAGGGCTGGAGCCAGTACTTC.

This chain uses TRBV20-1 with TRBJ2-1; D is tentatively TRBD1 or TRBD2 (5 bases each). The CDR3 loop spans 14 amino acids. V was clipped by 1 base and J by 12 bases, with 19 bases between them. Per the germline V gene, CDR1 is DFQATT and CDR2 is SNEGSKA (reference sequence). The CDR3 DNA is TGCAGTGCTAGAGGGGGGACCGTCAGGATAGCGCAGTTCTTC. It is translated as CSARGGTVRIAQFF.

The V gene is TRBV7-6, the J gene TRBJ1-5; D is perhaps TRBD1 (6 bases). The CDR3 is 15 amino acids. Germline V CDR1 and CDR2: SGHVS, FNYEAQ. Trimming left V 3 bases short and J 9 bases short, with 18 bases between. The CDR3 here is CASSLGNRAHTPQHF. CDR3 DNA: TGTGCCAGCAGCTTGGGTAACAGGGCCCATACGCCCCAGCATTTT.

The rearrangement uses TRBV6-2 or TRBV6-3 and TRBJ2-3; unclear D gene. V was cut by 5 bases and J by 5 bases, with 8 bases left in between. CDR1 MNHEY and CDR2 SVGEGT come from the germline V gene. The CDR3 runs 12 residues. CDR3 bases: TGTGCCAGCAGTCCCATTGTAGATACGCAGTATTTT. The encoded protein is CASSPIVDTQYF.

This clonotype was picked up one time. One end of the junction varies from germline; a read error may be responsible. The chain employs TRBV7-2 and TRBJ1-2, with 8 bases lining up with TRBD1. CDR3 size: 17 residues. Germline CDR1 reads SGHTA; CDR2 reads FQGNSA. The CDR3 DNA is TGTGCCAGCGGCTTATTGGACAGGGAAGTTTTAGGCTATGGCTACACCTTC. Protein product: CASGLLDREVLGYGYTF. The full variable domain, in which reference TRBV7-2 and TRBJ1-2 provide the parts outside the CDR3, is GAGVSQSPSNKVTEKGKDVELRCDPISGHTALYWYRQSLGQGLEFLIYFQGNSAPDKSGLPSDRFSAERTGGSVSTLTIQRTQQEDSAVYLCASGLLDREVLGYGYTFGSGTRLTVV.

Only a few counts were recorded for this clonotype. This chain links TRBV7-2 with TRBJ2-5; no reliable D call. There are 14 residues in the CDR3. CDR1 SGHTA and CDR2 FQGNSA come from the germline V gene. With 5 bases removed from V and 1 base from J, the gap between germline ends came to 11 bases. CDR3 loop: CASSAFKTQETQYF. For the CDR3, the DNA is TGTGCCAGCAGCGCGTTTAAGACCCAAGAGACCCAGTACTTC.

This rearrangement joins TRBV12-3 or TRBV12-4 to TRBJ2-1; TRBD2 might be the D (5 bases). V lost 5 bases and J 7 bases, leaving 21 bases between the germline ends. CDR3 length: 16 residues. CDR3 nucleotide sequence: TGTGCCAGCAGTACCCCTGAGGGCGTCGTAAGGAATGAGCAGTTCTTC. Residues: CASSTPEGVVRNEQFF.

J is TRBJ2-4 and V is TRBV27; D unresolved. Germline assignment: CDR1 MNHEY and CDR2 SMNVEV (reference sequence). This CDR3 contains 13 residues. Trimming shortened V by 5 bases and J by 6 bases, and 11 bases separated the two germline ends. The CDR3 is CASSVGLSNIQYF. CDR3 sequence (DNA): TGTGCCAGCAGTGTAGGGCTTTCAAACATTCAGTACTTC.

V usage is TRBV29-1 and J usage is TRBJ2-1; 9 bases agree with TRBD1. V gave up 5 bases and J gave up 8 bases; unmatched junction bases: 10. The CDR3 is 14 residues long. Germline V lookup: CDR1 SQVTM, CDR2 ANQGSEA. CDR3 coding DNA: TGCAGCGTTCCTACAGGGGGCTGGAGAGATGAGCAGTTCTTC. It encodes CSVPTGGWRDEQFF.

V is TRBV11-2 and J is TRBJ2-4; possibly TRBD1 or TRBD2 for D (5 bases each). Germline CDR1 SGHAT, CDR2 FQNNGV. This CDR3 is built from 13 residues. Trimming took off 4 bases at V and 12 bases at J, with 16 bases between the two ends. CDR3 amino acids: CASSYRPPGTQYF. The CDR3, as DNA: TGTGCCAGCAGCTACCGGCCCCCAGGGACTCAGTACTTC.

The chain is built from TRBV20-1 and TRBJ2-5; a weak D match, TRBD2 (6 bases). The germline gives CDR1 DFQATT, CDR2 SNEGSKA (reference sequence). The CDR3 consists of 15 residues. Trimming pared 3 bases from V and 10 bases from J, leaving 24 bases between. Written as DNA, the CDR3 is TGCAGTGCTAGCGCTTCGGGACTCCCTCGGGTGGTCCAGTACTTC. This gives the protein CSASASGLPRVVQYF.

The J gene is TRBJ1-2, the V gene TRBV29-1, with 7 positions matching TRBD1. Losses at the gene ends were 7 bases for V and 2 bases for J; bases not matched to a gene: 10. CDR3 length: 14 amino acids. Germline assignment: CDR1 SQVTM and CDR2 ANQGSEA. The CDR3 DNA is TGCAGCGCCCCGGGGGACAGCTTCAACTATGGCTACACCTTC. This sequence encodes CSAPGDSFNYGYTF.

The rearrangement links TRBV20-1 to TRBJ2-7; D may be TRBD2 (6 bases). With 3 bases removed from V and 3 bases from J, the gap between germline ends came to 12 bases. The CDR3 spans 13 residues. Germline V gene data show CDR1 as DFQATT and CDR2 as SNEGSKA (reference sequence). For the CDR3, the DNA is TGCAGTGCTAGTGCGGGGCCCTACTACGAGCAGTACTTC. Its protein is CSASAGPYYEQYF.

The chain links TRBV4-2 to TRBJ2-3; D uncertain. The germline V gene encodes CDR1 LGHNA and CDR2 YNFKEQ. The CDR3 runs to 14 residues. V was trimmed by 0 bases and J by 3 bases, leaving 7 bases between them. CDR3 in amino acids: CASSQEIRTDTQYF. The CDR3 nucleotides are TGTGCCAGCAGCCAAGAGATTCGGACAGATACGCAGTATTTT.

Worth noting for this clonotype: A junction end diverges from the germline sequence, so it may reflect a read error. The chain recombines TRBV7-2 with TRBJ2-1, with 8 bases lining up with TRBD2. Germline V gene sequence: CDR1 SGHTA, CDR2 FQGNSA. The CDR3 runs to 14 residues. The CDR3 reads CAGSPERGRDEQFF. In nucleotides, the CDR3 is TGTGCCGGCAGCCCGGAGCGGGGGAGGGATGAGCAGTTCTTC.

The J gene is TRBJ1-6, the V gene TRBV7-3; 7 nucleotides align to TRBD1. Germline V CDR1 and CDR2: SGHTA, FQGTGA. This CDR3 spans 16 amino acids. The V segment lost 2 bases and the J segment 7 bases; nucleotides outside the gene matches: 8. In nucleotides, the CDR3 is TGTGCCAGCAGCTTATCCCCGGCAGGGGGGAATTCACCCCTCCACTTT. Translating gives CASSLSPAGGNSPLHF.

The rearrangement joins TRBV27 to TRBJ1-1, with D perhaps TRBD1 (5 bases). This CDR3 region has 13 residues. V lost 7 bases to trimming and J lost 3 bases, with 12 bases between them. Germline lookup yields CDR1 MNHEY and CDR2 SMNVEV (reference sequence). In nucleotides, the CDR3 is TGTGCCAGCACCCAAGGGGCGGACACTGAAGCTTTCTTT. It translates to CASTQGADTEAFF.